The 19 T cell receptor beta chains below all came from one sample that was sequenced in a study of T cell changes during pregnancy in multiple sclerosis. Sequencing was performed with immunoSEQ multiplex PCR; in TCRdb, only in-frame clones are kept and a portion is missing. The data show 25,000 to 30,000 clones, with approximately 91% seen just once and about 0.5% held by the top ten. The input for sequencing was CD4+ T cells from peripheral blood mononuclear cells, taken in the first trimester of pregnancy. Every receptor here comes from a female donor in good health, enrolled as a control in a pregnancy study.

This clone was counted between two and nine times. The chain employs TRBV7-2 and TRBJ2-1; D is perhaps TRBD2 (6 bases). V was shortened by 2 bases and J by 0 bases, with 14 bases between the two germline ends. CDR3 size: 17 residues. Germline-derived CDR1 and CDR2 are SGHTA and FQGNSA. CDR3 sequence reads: CASSLSLGRSSYNEQFF. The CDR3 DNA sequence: TGTGCCAGCAGCTTAAGTCTTGGGAGGAGCTCCTACAATGAGCAGTTCTTC.

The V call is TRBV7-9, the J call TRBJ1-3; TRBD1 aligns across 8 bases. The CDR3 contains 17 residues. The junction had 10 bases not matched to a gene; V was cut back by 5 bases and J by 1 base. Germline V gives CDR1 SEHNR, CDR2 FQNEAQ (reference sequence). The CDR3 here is CASSPLGQGSSGNTIYF. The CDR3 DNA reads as TGTGCCAGCAGCCCCCTCGGACAGGGCTCTTCTGGAAACACCATATATTTT.

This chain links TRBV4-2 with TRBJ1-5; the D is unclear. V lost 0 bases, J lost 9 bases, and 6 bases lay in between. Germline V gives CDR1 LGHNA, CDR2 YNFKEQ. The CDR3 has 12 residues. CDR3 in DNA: TGTGCCAGCAGCCAAGATTCGGGGCCCCAGCATTTT. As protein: CASSQDSGPQHF.

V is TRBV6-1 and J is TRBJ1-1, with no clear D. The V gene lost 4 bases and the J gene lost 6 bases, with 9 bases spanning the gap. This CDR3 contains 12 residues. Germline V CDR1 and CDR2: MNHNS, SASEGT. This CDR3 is CASSATRAEAFF. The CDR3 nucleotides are TGTGCCAGCAGTGCAACTCGGGCTGAAGCTTTCTTT.

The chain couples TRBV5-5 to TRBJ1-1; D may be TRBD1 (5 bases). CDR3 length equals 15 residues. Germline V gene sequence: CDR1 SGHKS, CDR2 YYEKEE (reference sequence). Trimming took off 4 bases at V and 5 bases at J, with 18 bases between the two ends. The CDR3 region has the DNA TGTGCCAGCAGCCCCTGGGCAGGGCGAGGAACTGAAGCTTTCTTT. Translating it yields CASSPWAGRGTEAFF.

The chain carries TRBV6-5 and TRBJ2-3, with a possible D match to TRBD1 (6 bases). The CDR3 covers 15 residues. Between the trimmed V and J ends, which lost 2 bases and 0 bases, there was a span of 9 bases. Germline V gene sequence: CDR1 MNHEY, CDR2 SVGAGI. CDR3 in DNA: TGTGCCAGCAGTTACGGACAGTCTAGCACAGATACGCAGTATTTT. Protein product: CASSYGQSSTDTQYF.

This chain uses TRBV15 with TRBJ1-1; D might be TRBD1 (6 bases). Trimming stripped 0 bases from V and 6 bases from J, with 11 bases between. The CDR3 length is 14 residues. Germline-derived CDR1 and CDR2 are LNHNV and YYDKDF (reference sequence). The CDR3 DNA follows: TGTGCCACCAGCAGAGATCTTGGACAGTCTGAAGCTTTCTTT. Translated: CATSRDLGQSEAFF.

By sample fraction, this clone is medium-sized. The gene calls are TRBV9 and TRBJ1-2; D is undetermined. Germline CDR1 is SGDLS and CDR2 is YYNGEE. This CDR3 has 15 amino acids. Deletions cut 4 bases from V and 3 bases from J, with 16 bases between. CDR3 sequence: CASSPLTGGYYGYTF. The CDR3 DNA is TGTGCCAGCAGCCCGTTAACGGGTGGGTACTATGGCTACACCTTC. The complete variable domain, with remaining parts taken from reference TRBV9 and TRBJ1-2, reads DSGVTQTPKHLITATGQRVTLRCSPRSGDLSVYWYQQSLDQGLQFLIQYYNGEERAKGNILERFSAQQFPDLHSELNLSSLELGDSALYFCASSPLTGGYYGYTFGSGTRLTVV.

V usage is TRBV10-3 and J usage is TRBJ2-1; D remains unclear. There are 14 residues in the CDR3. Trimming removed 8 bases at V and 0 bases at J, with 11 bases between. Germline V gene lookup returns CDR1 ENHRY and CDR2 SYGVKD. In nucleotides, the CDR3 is TGTGCCATCTCGACTCGCAGCTCCTACAATGAGCAGTTCTTC. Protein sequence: CAISTRSSYNEQFF.

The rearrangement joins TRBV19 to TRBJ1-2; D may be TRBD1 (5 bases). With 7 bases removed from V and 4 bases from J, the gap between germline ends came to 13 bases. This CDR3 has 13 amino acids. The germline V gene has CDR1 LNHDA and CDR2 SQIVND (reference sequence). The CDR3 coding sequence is TGTGCCAGTAAGACAGAGTCCTTCTATGGCTACACCTTC. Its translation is CASKTESFYGYTF.

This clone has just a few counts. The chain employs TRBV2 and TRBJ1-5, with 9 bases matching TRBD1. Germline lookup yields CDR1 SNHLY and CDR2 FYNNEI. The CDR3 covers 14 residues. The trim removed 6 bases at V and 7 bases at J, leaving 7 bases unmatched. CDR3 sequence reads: CASRGQGHQQPQHF. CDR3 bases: TGTGCCAGCAGGGGACAGGGTCATCAACAGCCCCAGCATTTT. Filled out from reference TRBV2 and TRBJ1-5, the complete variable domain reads EPEVTQTPSHQVTQMGQEVILRCVPISNHLYFYWYRQILGQKVEFLVSFYNNEISEKSEIFDDQFSVERPDGSNFTLKIRSTKLEDSAMYFCASRGQGHQQPQHFGDGTRLSIL.

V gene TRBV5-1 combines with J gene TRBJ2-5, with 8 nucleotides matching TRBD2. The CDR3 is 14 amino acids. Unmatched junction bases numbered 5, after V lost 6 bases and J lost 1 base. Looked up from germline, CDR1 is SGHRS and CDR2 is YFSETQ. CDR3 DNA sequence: TGCGCCAGCACCCCCAGCGGGAGCCAAGAGACCCAGTACTTC. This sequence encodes CASTPSGSQETQYF.

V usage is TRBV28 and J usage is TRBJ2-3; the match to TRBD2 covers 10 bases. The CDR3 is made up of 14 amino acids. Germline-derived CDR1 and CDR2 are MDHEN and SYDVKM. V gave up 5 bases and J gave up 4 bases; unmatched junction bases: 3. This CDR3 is CASSKAGGADTQYF. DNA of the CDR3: TGTGCCAGCAGTAAAGCGGGAGGGGCAGATACGCAGTATTTT.

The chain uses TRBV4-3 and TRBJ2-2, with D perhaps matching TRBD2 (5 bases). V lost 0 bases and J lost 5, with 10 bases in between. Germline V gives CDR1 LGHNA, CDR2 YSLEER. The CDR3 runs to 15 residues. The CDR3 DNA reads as TGCGCCAGCAGCCAAGACTTACCGGGGACCGGGGAGCTGTTTTTT. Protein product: CASSQDLPGTGELFF.

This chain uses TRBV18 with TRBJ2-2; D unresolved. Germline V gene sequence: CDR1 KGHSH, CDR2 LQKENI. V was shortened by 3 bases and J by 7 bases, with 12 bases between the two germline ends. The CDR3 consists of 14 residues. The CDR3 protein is CASSPGSDHGELFF. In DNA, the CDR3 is TGTGCCAGCTCACCGGGCTCCGACCACGGGGAGCTGTTTTTT.

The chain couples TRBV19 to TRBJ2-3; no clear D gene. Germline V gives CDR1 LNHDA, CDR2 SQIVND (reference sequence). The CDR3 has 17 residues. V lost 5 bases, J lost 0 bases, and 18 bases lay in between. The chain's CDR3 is CASSVPPKTSSTDTQYF. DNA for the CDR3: TGTGCCAGTAGTGTCCCCCCTAAAACTTCTAGCACAGATACGCAGTATTTT.

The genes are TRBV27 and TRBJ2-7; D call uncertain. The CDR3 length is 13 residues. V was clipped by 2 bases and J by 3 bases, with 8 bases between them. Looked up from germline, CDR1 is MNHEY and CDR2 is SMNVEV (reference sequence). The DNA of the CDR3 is TGTGCCAGCAGTTTAGGCCAGTTCTACGAGCAGTACTTC. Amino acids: CASSLGQFYEQYF.

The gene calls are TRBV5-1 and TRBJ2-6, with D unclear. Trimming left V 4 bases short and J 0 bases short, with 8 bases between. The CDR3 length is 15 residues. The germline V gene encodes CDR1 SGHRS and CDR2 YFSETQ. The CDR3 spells CASSLQNSGANVLTF. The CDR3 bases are TGCGCCAGCAGCCTACAGAACTCTGGGGCCAACGTCCTGACTTTC.

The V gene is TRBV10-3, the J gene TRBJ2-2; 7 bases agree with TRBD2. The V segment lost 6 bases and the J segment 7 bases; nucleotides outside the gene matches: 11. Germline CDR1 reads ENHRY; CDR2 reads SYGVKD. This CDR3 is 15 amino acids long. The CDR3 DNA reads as TGTGCCATCAGCTGGGAGGGGAGGTCGAACGGGGAGCTGTTTTTT. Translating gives CAISWEGRSNGELFF.